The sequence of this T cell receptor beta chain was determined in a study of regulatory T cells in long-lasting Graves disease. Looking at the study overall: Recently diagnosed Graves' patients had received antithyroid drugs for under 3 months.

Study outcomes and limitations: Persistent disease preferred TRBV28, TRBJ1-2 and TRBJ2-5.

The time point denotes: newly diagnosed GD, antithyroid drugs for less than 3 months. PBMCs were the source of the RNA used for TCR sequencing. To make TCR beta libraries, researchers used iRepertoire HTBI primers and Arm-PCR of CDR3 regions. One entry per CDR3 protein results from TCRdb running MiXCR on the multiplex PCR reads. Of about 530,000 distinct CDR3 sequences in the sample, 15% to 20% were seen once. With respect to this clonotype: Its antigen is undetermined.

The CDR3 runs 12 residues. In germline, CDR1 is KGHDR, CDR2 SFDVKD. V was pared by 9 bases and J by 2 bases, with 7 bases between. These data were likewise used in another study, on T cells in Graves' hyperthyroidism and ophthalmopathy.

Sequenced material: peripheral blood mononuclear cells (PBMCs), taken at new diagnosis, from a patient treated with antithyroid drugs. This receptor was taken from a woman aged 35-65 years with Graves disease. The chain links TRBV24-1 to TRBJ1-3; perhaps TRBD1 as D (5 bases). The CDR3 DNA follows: TGTGCCACCCAGGGCCCTGGAAACACCATATATTTT. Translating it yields CATQGPGNTIYF.